This note documents a single TCR beta chain sequence. TCRdb's copy holds only in-frame clones and misses some; the assay was immunoSEQ multiplex PCR. The data show about 170,000 clones, about 88% seen once. This sample was taken from a study of blood T cell repertoires in COVID-19. V lost 7 bases and J 1 base, leaving 13 bases between the germline ends. Germline loops: CDR1 MNHEY, CDR2 SVGAGI. This CDR3 has 14 residues. The chain joins TRBV6-5 to TRBJ1-1; TRBD1 might be the D (5 bases). Sequenced input: peripheral blood. The receptor was isolated from a man aged 60 to 69 with COVID-19, enrolled during active disease. The CDR3 spells CASNPPQANTEAFF. DNA of the CDR3: TGTGCCAGCAACCCCCCACAGGCGAACACTGAAGCTTTCTTT.